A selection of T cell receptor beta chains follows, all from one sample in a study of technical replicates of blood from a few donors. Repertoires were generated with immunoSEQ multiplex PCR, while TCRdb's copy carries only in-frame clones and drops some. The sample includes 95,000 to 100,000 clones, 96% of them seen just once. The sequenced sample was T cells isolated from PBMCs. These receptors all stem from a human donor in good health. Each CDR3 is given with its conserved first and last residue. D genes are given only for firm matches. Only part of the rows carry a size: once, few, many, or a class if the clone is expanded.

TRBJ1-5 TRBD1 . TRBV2 CASSDPGDRDQPQHF TGTGCCAGCAGTGACCCCGGGGACAGGGATCAGCCCCAGCATTTT
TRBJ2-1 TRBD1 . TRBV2 CASVGQGAGEQFF TGTGCCAGTGTCGGACAGGGGGCAGGGGAGCAGTTCTTC
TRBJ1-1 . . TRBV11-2 CASRAWRGNTEAFF TGTGCCAGCCGAGCGTGGAGGGGGAACACTGAAGCTTTCTTT
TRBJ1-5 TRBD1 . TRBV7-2 CASSLDFWTGGLGPQHF TGTGCCAGCAGCTTAGATTTTTGGACAGGGGGCCTTGGGCCCCAGCATTTT
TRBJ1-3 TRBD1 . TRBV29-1 CSVIGQGFSGNTIYF TGCAGCGTAATAGGACAGGGATTCTCTGGAAACACCATATATTTT
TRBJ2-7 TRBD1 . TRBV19 CASSILQGADEQYF TGTGCCAGTAGTATTCTCCAGGGGGCGGACGAGCAGTACTTC
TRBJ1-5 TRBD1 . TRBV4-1 CASSLGQTNQPQHF TGCGCCAGCAGCCTGGGACAGACAAATCAGCCCCAGCATTTT
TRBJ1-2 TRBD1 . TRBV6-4 CASSDGTGGYGYTF TGTGCCAGCAGTGACGGGACAGGAGGGTATGGCTACACCTTC
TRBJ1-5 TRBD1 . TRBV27 CASSLFRGQGNQPQHF TGTGCCAGCAGTTTATTTAGGGGGCAAGGCAATCAGCCCCAGCATTTT
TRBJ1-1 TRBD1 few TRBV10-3 CAISTGDTEAFF TGTGCCATCAGTACAGGGGACACTGAAGCTTTCTTT
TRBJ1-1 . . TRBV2 CASVGENTEAFF TGTGCCTCCGTGGGCGAGAACACTGAAGCTTTCTTT
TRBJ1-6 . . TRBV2 CASSPQGFSPLHF TGTGCCAGCAGCCCCCAGGGGTTTTCACCCCTCCACTTT
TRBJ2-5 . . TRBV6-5 CASSTEGWETQYF TGTGCCAGCAGCACGGAGGGATGGGAGACCCAGTACTTC
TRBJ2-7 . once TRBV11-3 CASSKRDISYEQYF TGTGCCAGCAGCAAAAGGGACATCTCCTACGAGCAGTACTTC
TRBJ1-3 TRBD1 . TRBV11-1 CASSLPPGQGVGNTIYF TGTGCCAGCAGCCTCCCCCCTGGACAGGGGGTCGGAAACACCATATATTTT
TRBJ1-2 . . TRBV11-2 CASSPPEALSGYTF TGTGCCAGCAGCCCTCCGGAGGCGTTATCTGGCTACACCTTC
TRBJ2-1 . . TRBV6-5 CASSYVLEGIHEQFF TGTGCCAGCAGTTATGTCTTGGAGGGAATCCATGAGCAGTTCTTC
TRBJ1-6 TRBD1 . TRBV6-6 CASRGQDRGLHF TGTGCCAGCAGGGGCCAGGACAGGGGCCTCCACTTT
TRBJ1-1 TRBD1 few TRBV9 CASSVVDRDTEAFF TGTGCCAGCAGCGTGGTAGACAGGGACACTGAAGCTTTCTTT
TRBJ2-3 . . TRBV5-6 CASTSEGGQGTDTQYF TGTGCCAGCACCTCCGAGGGGGGGCAGGGCACAGATACGCAGTATTTT
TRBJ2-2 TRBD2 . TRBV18 CASSPLAGGVTGELFF TGTGCCAGCTCACCACTGGCGGGAGGTGTCACCGGGGAGCTGTTTTTT
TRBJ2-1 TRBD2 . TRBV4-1 CASSQAKREIWPTNEQFF TGCGCCAGCAGCCAAGCTAAGCGGGAGATATGGCCAACAAATGAGCAGTTCTTC
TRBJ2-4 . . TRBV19 CASSGGDRNIQYF TGTGCCAGTAGCGGCGGAGATAGAAACATTCAGTACTTC
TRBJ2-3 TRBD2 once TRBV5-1 CASSPRLAGGTDTQYF TGCGCCAGCAGCCCAAGACTAGCGGGAGGGACAGATACGCAGTATTTT
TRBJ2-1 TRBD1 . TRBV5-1 CASNLGQVDNEQFF TGCGCCAGCAACCTTGGACAGGTCGACAATGAGCAGTTCTTC
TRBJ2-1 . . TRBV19 CASNIRERDEQFF TGTGCCAGTAATATCAGGGAGCGGGATGAGCAGTTCTTC
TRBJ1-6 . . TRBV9 CASSVDGEANSPLHF TGTGCCAGCAGCGTAGACGGGGAGGCTAATTCACCCCTCCACTTT
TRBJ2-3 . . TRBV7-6 CASSLEGGMNTQYF TGTGCCAGCAGCTTAGAAGGGGGTATGAATACGCAGTATTTT
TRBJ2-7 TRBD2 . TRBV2 CASRKTSGRAEQYF TGTGCCAGCAGAAAGACTAGCGGGAGAGCCGAGCAGTACTTC
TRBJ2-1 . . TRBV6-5 CASGAWNEQFF TGTGCCAGCGGGGCTTGGAATGAGCAGTTCTTC
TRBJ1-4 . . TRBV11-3 CASSVGGGEKLFF TGTGCCAGCAGCGTGGGTGGAGGTGAAAAACTGTTTTTT
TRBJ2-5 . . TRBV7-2 CASSQSAAGPGETQYF TGTGCCAGCAGCCAAAGCGCTGCAGGGCCTGGGGAGACCCAGTACTTC
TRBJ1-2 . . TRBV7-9 CASSLRSADGYTF TGTGCCAGCAGTTTGAGGTCCGCGGATGGCTACACCTTC
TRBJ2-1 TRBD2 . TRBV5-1 CASSPGLDAHEQFF TGCGCCAGCAGCCCGGGACTAGATGCTCATGAGCAGTTCTTC
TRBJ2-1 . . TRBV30 CACRPQHNEQFF TGTGCCTGCCGTCCACAGCACAATGAGCAGTTCTTC
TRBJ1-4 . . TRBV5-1 CASSLQPPQGSLEKLFF TGCGCCAGCAGCTTGCAGCCCCCGCAGGGGAGTTTGGAAAAACTGTTTTTT
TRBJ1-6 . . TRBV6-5 CASSYKTDNSPLHF TGTGCCAGCAGTTATAAGACAGATAATTCACCCCTCCACTTT
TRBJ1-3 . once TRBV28 CASSPQGRENTIYF TGTGCCAGCAGCCCTCAGGGGAGGGAAAACACCATATATTTT
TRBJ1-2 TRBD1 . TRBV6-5 CASSYGTGSYGYTF TGTGCCAGCAGTTACGGGACAGGGAGTTATGGCTACACCTTC
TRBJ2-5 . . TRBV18 CASSPGGRTVETQYF TGTGCCAGCTCACCAGGGGGCCGAACAGTAGAGACCCAGTACTTC
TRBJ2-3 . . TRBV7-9 CASSLVGRAGTDTQYF TGTGCCAGCAGCTTAGTAGGGAGAGCTGGCACAGATACGCAGTATTTT
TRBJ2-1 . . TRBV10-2 CATNREGRSDNEQFF TGCGCCACCAACCGTGAAGGCAGGTCTGACAATGAGCAGTTCTTC
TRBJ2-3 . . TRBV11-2 CASRQRGTDTQYF TGTGCCAGCAGACAACGGGGCACAGATACGCAGTATTTT
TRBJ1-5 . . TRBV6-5 CASSSGGGNQPQHF TGTGCCAGCAGTTCCGGGGGTGGCAATCAGCCCCAGCATTTT
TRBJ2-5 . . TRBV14 CASSRGGAVETQYF TGTGCCAGCAGCCGGGGGGGCGCGGTAGAGACCCAGTACTTC
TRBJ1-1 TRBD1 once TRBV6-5 CASSYPTGTEAFF TGTGCCAGCAGTTACCCGACAGGGACTGAAGCTTTCTTT